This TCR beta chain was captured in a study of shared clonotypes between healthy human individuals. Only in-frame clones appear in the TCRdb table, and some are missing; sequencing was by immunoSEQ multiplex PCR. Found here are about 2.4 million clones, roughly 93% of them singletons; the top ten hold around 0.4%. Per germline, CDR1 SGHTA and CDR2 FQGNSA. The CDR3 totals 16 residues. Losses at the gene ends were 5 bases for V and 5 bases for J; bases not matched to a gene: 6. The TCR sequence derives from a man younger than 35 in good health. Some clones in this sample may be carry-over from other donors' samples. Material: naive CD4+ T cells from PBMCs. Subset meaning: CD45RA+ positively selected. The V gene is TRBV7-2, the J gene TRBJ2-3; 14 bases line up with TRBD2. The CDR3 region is CASSLRLAGGIDTQYF. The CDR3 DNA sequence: TGTGCCAGCAGCCTCCGACTAGCGGGAGGGATAGATACGCAGTATTTT. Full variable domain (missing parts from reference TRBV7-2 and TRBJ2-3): GAGVSQSPSNKVTEKGKDVELRCDPISGHTALYWYRQSLGQGLEFLIYFQGNSAPDKSGLPSDRFSAERTGGSVSTLTIQRTQQEDSAVYLCASSLRLAGGIDTQYFGPGTRLTVL.